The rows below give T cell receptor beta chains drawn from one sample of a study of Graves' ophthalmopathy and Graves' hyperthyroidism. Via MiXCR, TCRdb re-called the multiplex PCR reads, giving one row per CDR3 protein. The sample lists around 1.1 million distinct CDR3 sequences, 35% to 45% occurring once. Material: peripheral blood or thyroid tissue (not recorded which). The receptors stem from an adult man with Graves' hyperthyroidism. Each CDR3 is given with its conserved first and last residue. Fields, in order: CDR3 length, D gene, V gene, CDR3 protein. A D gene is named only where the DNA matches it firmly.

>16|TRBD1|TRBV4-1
CASSRPGTGTSTEAFF
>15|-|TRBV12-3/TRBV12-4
CASSSFQTGRAEAFF
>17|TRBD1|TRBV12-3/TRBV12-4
CASSYSPSDRGHTEAFF
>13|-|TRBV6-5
CASSYSTSVAQYF
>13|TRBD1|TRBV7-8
CASSSTGLGEQYF
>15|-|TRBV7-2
CASSPTGPTEETQYF
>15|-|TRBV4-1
CASSQDEQAYEKLFF
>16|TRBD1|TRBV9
CASSVRTGAGANVLTF
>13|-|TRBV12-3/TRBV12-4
CASSTGPWDEQYF
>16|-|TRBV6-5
CASSYSMFAVNTEAFF
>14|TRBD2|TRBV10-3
CAIKTSGGIDTQYF
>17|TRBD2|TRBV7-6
CASSLGAGGEAGNEQYF
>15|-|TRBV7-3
CASSLVQGLADTQYF
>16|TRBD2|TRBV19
CASSTPGMTGGYEQYF
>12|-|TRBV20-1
CSARVANYEQYF
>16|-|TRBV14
CASSRDQIFSSYEQYF
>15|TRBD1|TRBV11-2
CASSTGTGPSGEQYF
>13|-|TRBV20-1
CSAENSDSYEQYF
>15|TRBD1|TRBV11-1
CASSVRDRGYSPLHF
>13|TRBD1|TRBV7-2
CASSLGQARGAFF
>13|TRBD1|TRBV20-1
CSANYRDREKLFF
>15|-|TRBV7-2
CASSLAPSTSYEQYF
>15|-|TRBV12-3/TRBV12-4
CASTQGASGAYEQYF
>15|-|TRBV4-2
CASSLRGLGANVLTF
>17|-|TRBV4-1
CASSQHLIQTDNYGYTF
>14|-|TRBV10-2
CASRGRGQGETQYF
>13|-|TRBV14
CASSRTDYYEQYF
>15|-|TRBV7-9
CASSHIPRANTEAFF
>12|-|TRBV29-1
CSGGTPGNTIYF
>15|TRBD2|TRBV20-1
CSASKREGLGQTQYF
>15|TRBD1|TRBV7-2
CASSPDRGFVYEQYF
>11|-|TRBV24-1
CATSDGGTQYF